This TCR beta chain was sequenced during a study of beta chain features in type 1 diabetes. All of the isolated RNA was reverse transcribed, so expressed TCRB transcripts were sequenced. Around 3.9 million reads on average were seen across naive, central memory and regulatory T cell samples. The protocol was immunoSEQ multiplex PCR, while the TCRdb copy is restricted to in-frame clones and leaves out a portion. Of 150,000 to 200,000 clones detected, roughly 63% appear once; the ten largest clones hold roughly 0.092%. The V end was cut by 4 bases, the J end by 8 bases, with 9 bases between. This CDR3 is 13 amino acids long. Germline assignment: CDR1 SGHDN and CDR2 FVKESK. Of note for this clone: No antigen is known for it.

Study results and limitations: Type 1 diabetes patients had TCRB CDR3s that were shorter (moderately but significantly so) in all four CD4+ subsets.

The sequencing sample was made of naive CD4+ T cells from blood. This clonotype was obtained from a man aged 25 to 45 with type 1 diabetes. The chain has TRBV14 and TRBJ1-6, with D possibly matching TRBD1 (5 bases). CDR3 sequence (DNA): TGTGCCAGCAGCCTATTGACAGATTCACCCCTCCACTTT. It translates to CASSLLTDSPLHF.